The 11 T cell receptor beta chains in this list originate from one sample, sequenced in a study of control samples from healthy donors and cancer patients. The protocol was immunoSEQ multiplex PCR, while the TCRdb copy is restricted to in-frame clones and leaves out a portion. Among roughly 70,000 clones listed, over 70% were seen once. Material for sequencing was blood. The receptors stem from a man in his fifties or sixties in good health.

The chain recombines TRBV7-9 with TRBJ2-6; D unresolved. Germline values: CDR1 SEHNR, CDR2 FQNEAQ (reference sequence). The germline V and J ends were trimmed by 10 bases and 0 bases, with 16 bases remaining between them. The length of the CDR3 is 16 residues. The CDR3 loop is CATPLSGPSGANVLTF. In DNA, the CDR3 is TGTGCCACCCCCCTTTCGGGTCCCTCTGGGGCCAACGTCCTGACTTTC.

J is TRBJ1-5 and V is TRBV4-3; D may be TRBD1 (5 bases). In germline, CDR1 is LGHNA, CDR2 YSLEER. The ends were cut back, 0 bases at V and 3 bases at J, with 9 bases in the middle. There are 15 residues in the CDR3. The CDR3 sequence is CASSQDWGINQPQHF. DNA for the CDR3: TGCGCCAGCAGCCAAGATTGGGGGATCAATCAGCCCCAGCATTTT.

Written as DNA, the CDR3 is TGCGCCAGCAGCTTGGCCGACGAGCAGTACTTC. Its translation is CASSLADEQYF. The chain links TRBV5-1 to TRBJ2-7; no firm D call. Germline V CDR1 and CDR2: SGHRS, YFSETQ. The ends were cut back, 0 bases at V and 5 bases at J, with 3 bases in the middle. The CDR3 covers 11 residues.

This clone was counted once. The chain uses TRBV7-9 and TRBJ1-6; tentative D call: TRBD1 (5 bases). V shed 2 bases and J shed 10 bases, with 15 bases lying between them. The CDR3 totals 15 residues. Germline V gene data show CDR1 as SEHNR and CDR2 as FQNEAQ (reference sequence). The CDR3 region is CASSLFGSGGSPLHF. The CDR3 DNA is TGTGCCAGCAGCTTATTTGGGAGTGGGGGATCACCCCTCCACTTT.

A few counts support this clone. The rearrangement links TRBV13 to TRBJ2-1; 7 bases fit TRBD2. There are 16 residues in the CDR3. CDR1 and CDR2 (germline): PRHDT, FYEKMQ (reference sequence). V shed 4 bases, J shed 5 bases, and the junction held 11 bases outside the gene matches. The CDR3, as DNA: TGTGCCAGCAGCTCCCCGGCAAGCGGGAAGGACAATGAGCAGTTCTTC. Its protein is CASSSPASGKDNEQFF. Combining the CDR3 with reference TRBV13 and TRBJ2-1 gives the whole variable domain AAGVIQSPRHLIKEKRETATLKCYPIPRHDTVYWYQQGPGQDPQFLISFYEKMQSDKGSIPDRFSAQQFSDYHSELNMSSLELGDSALYFCASSSPASGKDNEQFFGPGTRLTVL.

This clone was seen more than once but under ten times. This sequence joins TRBV5-1 and TRBJ2-7, with a possible D match to TRBD1 (9 bases). CDR1 is SGHRS, CDR2 YFSETQ, per germline. The CDR3 is made up of 15 amino acids. V lost 4 bases and J lost 5, with 19 bases in between. DNA of the CDR3: TGCGCCAGCAGCCGGGAGGGGACAGGGAACCACGAGCAGTACTTC. It is translated as CASSREGTGNHEQYF.

The chain carries TRBV14 and TRBJ2-5; D possibly corresponds to TRBD2 (5 bases). Trimming cost V 0 bases and J 4 bases, with 12 bases left between them. From germline, CDR1 is SGHDN and CDR2 FVKESK. The CDR3 sequence is 15 residues long. CDR3 protein: CASSQESQSGETQYF. In nucleotides, the CDR3 is TGTGCCAGCAGCCAAGAATCCCAGAGCGGAGAGACCCAGTACTTC.

This rearrangement joins TRBV9 to TRBJ1-1; 9 positions agree with TRBD1. The V gene end was trimmed by 3 bases and the J gene end by 7 bases; junction bases not matched to a gene: 4. Germline V CDR1 and CDR2: SGDLS, YYNGEE. The CDR3 has 13 residues. CDR3 in DNA: TGTGCCAGCAGCGACGGACAGGGGAATGAAGCTTTCTTT. Translated, it gives CASSDGQGNEAFF.

Here the CDR3 DNA reads TGTGCCAGCAGCCACAATCGACAGACTGAAGCTTTCTTT. The encoded protein is CASSHNRQTEAFF. This rearrangement joins TRBV11-3 to TRBJ1-1; weak D call: TRBD1 (5 bases). This CDR3 is built from 13 residues. Looked up from germline, CDR1 is SGHNT and CDR2 is YENEEA. Trimming left V 5 bases short and J 5 bases short, with 12 bases between.

The CDR3 bases are TGCGCCAGCAGCTTCGTCACGGGCAGAGAGCAGTACTTC. Its protein product is CASSFVTGREQYF. This chain joins TRBV5-1 and TRBJ2-7; the D is unclear. The CDR3 runs to 13 residues. Per the germline V gene, CDR1 is SGHRS and CDR2 is YFSETQ. The ends were cut back, 2 bases at V and 7 bases at J, with 13 bases in the middle.

The chain couples TRBV5-1 to TRBJ1-1, with D perhaps matching TRBD1 (5 bases). The length of the CDR3 is 19 residues. CDR1 and CDR2 (germline): SGHRS, YFSETQ. The V and J ends lost 0 bases and 2 bases respectively, with 23 bases between them. CDR3 loop: CASSLGEVTRVPRNTEAFF. The DNA of the CDR3 is TGCGCCAGCAGCTTGGGAGAGGTAACCAGGGTCCCGCGAAACACTGAAGCTTTCTTT.